The TCR beta chain under discussion was sequenced for a study of response to subunit inactivated influenza vaccine. TCRdb analysed the RT-PCR reads with MiXCR anew, one entry per CDR3 protein. The data show 630,000 or so distinct CDR3 sequences, approximately 14% seen once. Broader study findings: That few new T cells are recruited by each seasonal influenza vaccination was the authors' suggestion.

Notes on this clonotype: The target antigen is unknown.

The clonotype was recovered from a man aged 45-65 years who received an inactivated influenza vaccine. Source: PBMCs from blood, taken roughly 12 days after vaccination.

The DNA of the CDR3 is TGTGCCAGCAGCGCTCAGGGGGCCCACACCGGGGAGCTGTTTTTT. This encodes CASSAQGAHTGELFF. The chain links TRBV9 to TRBJ2-2, with 8 positions matching TRBD1. Per germline, CDR1 SGDLS and CDR2 YYNGEE. This CDR3 is built from 15 residues. The J segment lost 3 bases and the V segment lost 3 bases, leaving 4 bases of the junction unmatched.